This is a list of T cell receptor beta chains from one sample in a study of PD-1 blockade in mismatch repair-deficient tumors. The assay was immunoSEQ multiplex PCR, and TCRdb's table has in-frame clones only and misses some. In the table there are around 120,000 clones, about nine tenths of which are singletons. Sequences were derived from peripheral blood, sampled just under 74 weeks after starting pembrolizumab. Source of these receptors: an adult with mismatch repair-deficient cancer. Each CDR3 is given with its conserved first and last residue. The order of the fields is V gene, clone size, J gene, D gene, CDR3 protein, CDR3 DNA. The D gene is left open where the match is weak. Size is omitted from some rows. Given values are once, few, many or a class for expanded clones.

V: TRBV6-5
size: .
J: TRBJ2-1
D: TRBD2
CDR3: CASSDGLAGANEQFF
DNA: TGTGCCAGCAGCGACGGACTAGCGGGAGCCAATGAGCAGTTCTTC

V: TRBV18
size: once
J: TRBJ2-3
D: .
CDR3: CASSTTRSTDTQYF
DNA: TGTGCCAGCTCCACGACTAGAAGCACAGATACGCAGTATTTT

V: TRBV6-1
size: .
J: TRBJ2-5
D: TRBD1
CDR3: CASSEAGQPETQYF
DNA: TGTGCCAGCAGTGAAGCGGGACAGCCCGAGACCCAGTACTTC

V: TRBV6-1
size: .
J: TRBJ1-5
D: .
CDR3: CASRQGYNQPQHF
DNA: TGTGCCAGCAGACAGGGATACAATCAGCCCCAGCATTTT

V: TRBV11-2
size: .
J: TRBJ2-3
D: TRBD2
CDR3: CASSLGGGQDTQYF
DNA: TGTGCCAGCAGCTTGGGGGGAGGGCAAGATACGCAGTATTTT

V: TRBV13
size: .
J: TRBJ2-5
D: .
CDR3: CASSLTGGSETQYF
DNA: TGTGCCAGCAGTCTAACAGGAGGGTCGGAGACCCAGTACTTC

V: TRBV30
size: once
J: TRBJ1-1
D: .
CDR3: CAWTDVRGRRWALNTEAFF
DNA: TGTGCCTGGACCGACGTTAGGGGACGGAGGTGGGCCCTGAACACTGAAGCTTTCTTT

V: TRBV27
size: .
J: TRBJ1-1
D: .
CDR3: CASNRVGANTEAFF
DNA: TGTGCCAGCAATAGGGTGGGGGCCAACACTGAAGCTTTCTTT

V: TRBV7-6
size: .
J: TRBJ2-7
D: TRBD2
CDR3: CASSSLAGVAYEQYF
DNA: TGTGCCAGCAGCTCACTAGCGGGCGTAGCTTACGAGCAGTACTTC

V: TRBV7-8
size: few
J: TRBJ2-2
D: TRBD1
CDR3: CASSTGGAGGELFF
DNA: TGTGCCAGCAGCACAGGGGGCGCGGGCGGGGAGCTGTTTTTT

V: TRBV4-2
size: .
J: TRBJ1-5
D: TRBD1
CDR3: CASSQEGSGGNQPQHF
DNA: TGTGCCAGCAGCCAAGAGGGTTCAGGGGGGAATCAGCCCCAGCATTTT

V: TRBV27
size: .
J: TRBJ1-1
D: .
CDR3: CASGLQPLDTEAFF
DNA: TGTGCCAGCGGCCTTCAGCCCTTAGACACTGAAGCTTTCTTT

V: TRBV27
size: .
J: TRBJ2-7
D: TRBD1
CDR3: CASAEGPGQVAYEQYF
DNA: TGTGCCAGCGCCGAGGGTCCGGGACAGGTGGCCTACGAGCAGTACTTC

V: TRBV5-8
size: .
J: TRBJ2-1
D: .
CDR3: CASSWAGKGAGPSSYNEQFF
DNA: TGTGCCAGCAGCTGGGCGGGCAAAGGGGCGGGCCCCAGCTCCTACAATGAGCAGTTCTTC

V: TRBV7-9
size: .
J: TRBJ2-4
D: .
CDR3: CASSIGTAHGIAKNIQYF
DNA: TGTGCCAGCAGCATCGGGACGGCGCACGGGATAGCCAAAAACATTCAGTACTTC

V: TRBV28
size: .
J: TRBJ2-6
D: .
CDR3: CASGVQGPSSGANVLTF
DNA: TGTGCCAGCGGCGTACAGGGTCCCAGCTCTGGGGCCAACGTCCTGACTTTC

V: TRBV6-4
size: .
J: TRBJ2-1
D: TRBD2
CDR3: CASALAATDNEQFF
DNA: TGTGCCAGCGCCCTAGCGGCCACCGACAATGAGCAGTTCTTC

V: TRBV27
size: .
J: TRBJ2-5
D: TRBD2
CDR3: CASSFTSGVQETQYF
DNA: TGTGCCAGCAGTTTTACTAGCGGGGTACAAGAGACCCAGTACTTC

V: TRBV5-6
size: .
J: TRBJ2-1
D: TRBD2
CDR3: CASRPTSGRAHGEQFF
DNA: TGTGCCAGCAGGCCGACTAGCGGGAGGGCTCATGGTGAGCAGTTCTTC

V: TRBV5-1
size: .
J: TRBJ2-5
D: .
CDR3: CASSLNSGALETQYF
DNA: TGCGCCAGCAGCTTGAATAGCGGAGCATTAGAGACCCAGTACTTC

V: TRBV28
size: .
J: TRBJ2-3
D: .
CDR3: CASSLSRQITDTQYF
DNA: TGTGCCAGCAGTTTATCGAGACAGATCACAGATACGCAGTATTTT

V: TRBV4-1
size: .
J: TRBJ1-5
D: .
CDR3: CASSQIKGQWNQPQHF
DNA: TGCGCCAGCAGCCAAATAAAAGGACAGTGGAATCAGCCCCAGCATTTT

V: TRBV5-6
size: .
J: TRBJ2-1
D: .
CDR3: CASSFGWAAYNEQFF
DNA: TGTGCCAGCAGCTTCGGGTGGGCAGCCTACAATGAGCAGTTCTTC

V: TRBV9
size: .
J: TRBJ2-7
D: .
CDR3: CASSVVGTVGDEQYF
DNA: TGTGCCAGCAGCGTCGTCGGGACGGTGGGGGACGAGCAGTACTTC

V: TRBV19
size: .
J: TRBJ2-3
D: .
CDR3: CASSTEGHGTDTQYF
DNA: TGTGCCAGTAGTACCGAAGGTCACGGCACAGATACGCAGTATTTT

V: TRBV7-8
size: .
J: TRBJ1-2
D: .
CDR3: CASSLGGPFYGYTF
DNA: TGTGCCAGCAGCTTAGGAGGGCCTTTCTATGGCTACACCTTC

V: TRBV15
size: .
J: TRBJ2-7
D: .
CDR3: CATSRDRGAPFYEQYF
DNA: TGTGCCACCAGCAGAGATCGGGGGGCCCCCTTTTACGAGCAGTACTTC

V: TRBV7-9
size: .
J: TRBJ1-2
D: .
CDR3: CASSLGAVTVYGYTF
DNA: TGTGCCAGCAGCTTAGGGGCGGTGACAGTCTATGGCTACACCTTC

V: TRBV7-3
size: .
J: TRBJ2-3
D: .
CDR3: CASSDTGTRTDTQYF
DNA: TGTGCCAGCAGCGATACAGGGACCCGCACAGATACGCAGTATTTT

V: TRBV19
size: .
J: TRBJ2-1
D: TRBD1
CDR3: CASSIDPTGAYDNEQFF
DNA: TGTGCCAGTAGTATAGATCCGACAGGGGCGTATGACAATGAGCAGTTCTTC

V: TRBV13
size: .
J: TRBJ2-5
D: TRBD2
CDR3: CASSLRGGGTQYF
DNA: TGTGCCAGCAGCCTCCGCGGGGGAGGGACCCAGTACTTC

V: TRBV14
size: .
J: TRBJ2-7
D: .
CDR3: CASSSRAYEQYF
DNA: TGTGCCAGCAGCTCCAGGGCCTACGAGCAGTACTTC

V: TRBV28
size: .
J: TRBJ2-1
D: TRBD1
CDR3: CASRTGGNEQFF
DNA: TGTGCCAGCAGGACAGGGGGCAATGAGCAGTTCTTC

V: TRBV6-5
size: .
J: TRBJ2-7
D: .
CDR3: CASSYSGGGSDEQYF
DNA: TGTGCCAGCAGTTACTCAGGGGGAGGGTCTGACGAGCAGTACTTC

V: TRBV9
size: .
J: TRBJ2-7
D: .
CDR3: CASSVSGVGVGEQYF
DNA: TGTGCCAGCAGCGTTTCGGGAGTGGGGGTGGGCGAGCAGTACTTC

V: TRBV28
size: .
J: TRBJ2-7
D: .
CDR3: CASSLPGYYEQYF
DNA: TGTGCCAGCAGTTTACCGGGTTACTACGAGCAGTACTTC

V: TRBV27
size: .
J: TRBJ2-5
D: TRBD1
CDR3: CASSLVGGEETQYF
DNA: TGTGCCAGCAGTTTGGTAGGGGGCGAAGAGACCCAGTACTTC

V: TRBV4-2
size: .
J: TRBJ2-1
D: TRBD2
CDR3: CASSQEGTSGNEQFF
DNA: TGTGCCAGCAGCCAGGAAGGGACTAGCGGGAATGAGCAGTTCTTC

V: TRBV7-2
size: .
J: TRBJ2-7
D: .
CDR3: CASSLASSEQYF
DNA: TGTGCCAGCAGCTTAGCGTCCAGTGAGCAGTACTTC

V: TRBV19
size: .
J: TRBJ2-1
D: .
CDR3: CASSIGKRGFVNEQFF
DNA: TGTGCCAGTAGTATAGGGAAAAGGGGTTTCGTCAATGAGCAGTTCTTC

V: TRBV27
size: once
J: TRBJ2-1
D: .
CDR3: CASSLLWYNEQFF
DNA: TGTGCCAGCAGTTTATTATGGTACAATGAGCAGTTCTTC

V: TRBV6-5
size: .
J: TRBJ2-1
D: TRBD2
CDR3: CASSYSLAGSYNEQFF
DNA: TGTGCCAGCAGTTACTCCCTAGCGGGGTCCTACAATGAGCAGTTCTTC